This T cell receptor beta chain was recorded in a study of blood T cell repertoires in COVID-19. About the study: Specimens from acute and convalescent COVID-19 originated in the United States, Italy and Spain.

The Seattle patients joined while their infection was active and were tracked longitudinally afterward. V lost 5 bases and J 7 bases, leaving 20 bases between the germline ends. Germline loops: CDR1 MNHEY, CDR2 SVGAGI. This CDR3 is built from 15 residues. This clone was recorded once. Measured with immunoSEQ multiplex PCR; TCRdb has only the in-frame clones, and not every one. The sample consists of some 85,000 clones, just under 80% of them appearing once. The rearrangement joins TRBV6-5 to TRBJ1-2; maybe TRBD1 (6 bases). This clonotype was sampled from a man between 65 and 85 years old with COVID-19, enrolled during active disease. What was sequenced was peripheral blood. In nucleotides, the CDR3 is TGTGCCAGCAGTCCGCAGGGGAAACGTCCGTCTGGCTACACCTTC. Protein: CASSPQGKRPSGYTF.